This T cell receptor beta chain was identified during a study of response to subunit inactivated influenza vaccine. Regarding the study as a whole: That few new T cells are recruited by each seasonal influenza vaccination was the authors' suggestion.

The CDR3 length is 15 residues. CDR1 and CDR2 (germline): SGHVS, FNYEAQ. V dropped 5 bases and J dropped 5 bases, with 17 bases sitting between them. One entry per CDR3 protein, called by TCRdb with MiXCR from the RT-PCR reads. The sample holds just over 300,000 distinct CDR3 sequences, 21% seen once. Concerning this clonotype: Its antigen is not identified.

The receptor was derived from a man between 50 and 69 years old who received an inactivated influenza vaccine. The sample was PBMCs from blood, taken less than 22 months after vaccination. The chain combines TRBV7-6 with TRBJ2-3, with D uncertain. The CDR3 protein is CASSPGLGVRDTQYF. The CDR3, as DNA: TGTGCCAGCAGCCCAGGTCTCGGAGTTAGAGATACGCAGTATTTT. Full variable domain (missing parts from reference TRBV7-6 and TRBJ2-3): GAGVSQSPRYKVTKRGQDVALRCDPISGHVSLYWYRQALGQGPEFLTYFNYEAQQDKSGLPNDRFSAERPEGSISTLTIQRTEQRDSAMYRCASSPGLGVRDTQYFGPGTRLTVL.